This T cell receptor beta chain was sequenced in a study of cytomegalovirus exposure and HLA in healthy donors. Study in general: An earlier analysis identified approximately 120 million unique TCR beta sequences in 150 million to 200 million T cells.

Concerning this clone: What it binds is not known.

Study-level results: Productive status was seen about 90% or about 30% of the time for most TCR beta V segments in an earlier analysis. Reports described diagnosis of cytomegalovirus status by the classifier as highly specific and sensitive. Rates of TCR association differed by HLA locus in a later analysis, with DRB1 highest and HLA-C lowest.

Germline loops: CDR1 ENHRY, CDR2 SYGVKD. V lost 5 bases to trimming and J lost 5 bases; unmatched junction nucleotides: 6. CDR3 size: 14 residues. PCR used 60 Vbeta primers and 13 Jbeta primers. Some clones are missing from TCRdb's copy, which holds only in-frame ones; the method was immunoSEQ multiplex PCR. The table includes approximately 120,000 clones, about 79% detected once. The chain carries TRBV10-3 and TRBJ1-2; 9 nucleotides align to TRBD1. The TCR comes from a woman aged 45-65 years in good health and CMV-seronegative. The sample was PBMCs. The CDR3 DNA follows: TGTGCCATCAGTCCGGGACAGGGCTCGTATGGCTACACCTTC. This sequence encodes CAISPGQGSYGYTF.